This is a list of T cell receptor beta chains from one sample in a study of blood T cell repertoires in COVID-19. Clones were sequenced by immunoSEQ multiplex PCR, and TCRdb holds only the in-frame ones, with some missing. This sample has some 200,000 clones, with roughly 82% found just once. The sample comprised peripheral blood. These receptors were collected from a human donor in a cohort sampled during active COVID-19. Both conserved end residues are trimmed from each CDR3. Clone size is stated in some rows and not others, as once, few, many or a class when expanded.

J: TRBJ2-2; length: 13; V: TRBV2; size: NA; CDR3: ASRGTGSATGELF
J: TRBJ1-6; length: 13; V: TRBV5-1; size: NA; CDR3: ASSLVTGPNSPLH
J: TRBJ2-1; length: 12; V: TRBV6-5; size: NA; CDR3: ASSMTSVPHEQF
J: TRBJ1-6; length: 13; V: TRBV10-2; size: NA; CDR3: ASREGAWLNSPLH
J: TRBJ2-3; length: 12; V: TRBV6-5; size: NA; CDR3: ASTPGSRSDTQY
J: TRBJ2-7; length: 11; V: TRBV11-1; size: NA; CDR3: ASSPPNSYEQY
J: TRBJ2-3; length: 12; V: TRBV6-5; size: NA; CDR3: ASRRRGLTDTQY
J: TRBJ2-5; length: 12; V: TRBV3-1/TRBV3-2; size: NA; CDR3: ASSQDRSRETQY
J: TRBJ1-6; length: 15; V: TRBV5-6; size: NA; CDR3: ASSIGTRSSYNSPLH
J: TRBJ2-1; length: 12; V: TRBV10-3; size: NA; CDR3: AISEREGYNEQF
J: TRBJ1-1; length: 11; V: TRBV18; size: NA; CDR3: ASSPGHGTEAF
J: TRBJ2-7; length: 13; V: TRBV28; size: NA; CDR3: ASSWGTSGSYEQY
J: TRBJ2-7; length: 11; V: TRBV30; size: few; CDR3: AWSDRGLGEQY
J: TRBJ1-5; length: 13; V: TRBV28; size: NA; CDR3: ASSRTGASNQPQH
J: TRBJ1-2; length: 11; V: TRBV7-9; size: NA; CDR3: ASSSGQGFGYT
J: TRBJ1-6; length: 13; V: TRBV5-1; size: NA; CDR3: ASSLVPVATGPLH
J: TRBJ2-1; length: 13; V: TRBV19; size: few; CDR3: ASRTTGEEVGEQF
J: TRBJ2-1; length: 13; V: TRBV19; size: NA; CDR3: ASSIPTGAWNEQF
J: TRBJ2-1; length: 13; V: TRBV19; size: NA; CDR3: ASSRGGREGDEQF
J: TRBJ2-2; length: 14; V: TRBV5-8; size: few; CDR3: ASSRGTVANTGELF
J: TRBJ2-7; length: 10; V: TRBV28; size: NA; CDR3: ASRPGTDEQY
J: TRBJ1-1; length: 14; V: TRBV6-1; size: many; CDR3: ASSANGIRTNTEAF
J: TRBJ2-5; length: 12; V: TRBV28; size: NA; CDR3: ASSFGTAGETQY
J: TRBJ2-1; length: 12; V: TRBV20-1; size: NA; CDR3: SASPLSSYNEQF
J: TRBJ2-1; length: 8; V: TRBV28; size: NA; CDR3: ASSRNEQF
J: TRBJ2-1; length: 11; V: TRBV29-1; size: NA; CDR3: SGSGTSYNEQF
J: TRBJ2-3; length: 14; V: TRBV7-9; size: NA; CDR3: ASRPLAGDSTDTQY
J: TRBJ2-7; length: 13; V: TRBV28; size: many; CDR3: ASSLLGGDLYEQY
J: TRBJ2-2; length: 14; V: TRBV5-1; size: NA; CDR3: ASSLGSATNTGELF
J: TRBJ2-1; length: 13; V: TRBV6-5; size: NA; CDR3: ASNPRGGRFDEQF
J: TRBJ1-1; length: 13; V: TRBV3-1/TRBV3-2; size: NA; CDR3: ASSQERGRMNEAF
J: TRBJ2-6; length: 17; V: TRBV23-1; size: NA; CDR3: ASSQYGTQGAGGANVLT
J: TRBJ2-2; length: 12; V: TRBV10-3; size: once; CDR3: AISGQGATGELF
J: TRBJ2-2; length: 17; V: TRBV7-9; size: NA; CDR3: ASSFGLAGESRATGELF
J: TRBJ2-1; length: 15; V: TRBV27; size: NA; CDR3: ASSLSVAGLDKLLWF
J: TRBJ2-1; length: 13; V: TRBV18; size: NA; CDR3: ASSVLAGAGNEQF
J: TRBJ2-3; length: 12; V: TRBV18; size: NA; CDR3: ASSLLGDKDTQY